Shown below are 10 T cell receptor beta chains from a single sample sequenced in a study of blood T cell repertoires in COVID-19. Some clones are missing from TCRdb's copy, which holds only in-frame ones; the method was immunoSEQ multiplex PCR. The profile covers a few hundred thousand clones, with about 90% appearing a single time and about 2.5% taken by the ten largest. The specimen sequenced was peripheral blood. Receptors were obtained from a person aged 18 to 30 with COVID-19, enrolled during active disease.

This clone was counted once. The chain is built from TRBV5-1 and TRBJ2-3; 9 bases agree with TRBD2. J gave up 4 bases and V 0 bases, and 6 bases lay outside the gene matches. The CDR3 is made up of 16 amino acids. Germline V gives CDR1 SGHRS, CDR2 YFSETQ. The CDR3 coding sequence is TGCGCCAGCAGCTTGGATATAGCGGGAGCGTCAGATACGCAGTATTTT. Its translation is CASSLDIAGASDTQYF.

The chain joins TRBV12-3 or TRBV12-4 to TRBJ2-3; TRBD1 might be the D (6 bases). V shed 6 bases and J shed 4 bases, with 8 bases lying between them. The CDR3 totals 12 residues. CDR3 nucleotides: TGTGCCAGCAGGACAGGCGCAGATACGCAGTATTTT. The encoded protein is CASRTGADTQYF.

This chain's CDR3 is CASSERRADTQYF. CDR3 DNA sequence: TGTGCCAGCAGTGAAAGACGGGCAGATACGCAGTATTTT. The V gene is TRBV25-1, the J gene TRBJ2-3; no reliable D call. This CDR3 is 13 amino acids long. V was cut by 2 bases and J by 4 bases, with 7 bases left in between. Germline CDR1 and CDR2: MGHDK and SYGVNS.

The chain couples TRBV2 to TRBJ2-3; a weak D match, TRBD2 (5 bases). CDR3 size: 15 residues. The V gene lost 6 bases and the J gene lost 0 bases, with 13 bases spanning the gap. Per the germline V gene, CDR1 is SNHLY and CDR2 is FYNNEI. The CDR3 region is CASRGRGSSTDTQYF. CDR3 sequence (DNA): TGTGCCAGCAGGGGCCGGGGATCTAGCACAGATACGCAGTATTTT.

The chain is built from TRBV28 and TRBJ1-1; the match to TRBD1 covers 9 bases. This CDR3 spans 13 amino acids. The V and J ends lost 6 bases and 7 bases, in that order; junction bases with no gene match: 6. Looked up from germline, CDR1 is MDHEN and CDR2 is SYDVKM. This CDR3 reads CASRTGGSDEAFF. The DNA for the CDR3 is TGTGCCAGCAGGACAGGGGGAAGTGATGAAGCTTTCTTT.

This chain connects TRBV27 to TRBJ1-5, with TRBD1 as a possible D gene (5 bases). V shed 3 bases and J shed 5 bases, with 11 bases lying between them. Germline CDR1 and CDR2: MNHEY and SMNVEV (reference sequence). The CDR3 spans 14 residues. CDR3 sequence (DNA): TGTGCCAGCAGTTTTCATGGAGGGGATCAGCCCCAGCATTTT. This codes for CASSFHGGDQPQHF.

The chain carries TRBV6-2 or TRBV6-3 and TRBJ2-1; 9 bases are a match to TRBD1. CDR3 length: 15 amino acids. V lost 5 bases and J lost 8; bases outside the gene matches: 10. Per germline, CDR1 MNHEY and CDR2 SVGEGT. The CDR3 bases are TGTGCCAGCAGTAGACCGGGACAGGGTATCTATGAGCAGTTCTTC. This sequence encodes CASSRPGQGIYEQFF.

The chain recombines TRBV27 with TRBJ1-2; 7 nucleotides match TRBD1. Germline V lookup: CDR1 MNHEY, CDR2 SMNVEV (reference sequence). The CDR3 runs to 15 residues. V lost 5 bases, J lost 5 bases, and 11 bases stayed unmatched. CDR3 sequence (DNA): TGTGCCAGCAGTCTCACCGCGGGGACAGAATATGGCTACACCTTC. Protein: CASSLTAGTEYGYTF.

The V call is TRBV7-8, the J call TRBJ2-5, with 9 bases lining up with TRBD2. Looked up from germline, CDR1 is SGHVS and CDR2 is FQNEAQ. The CDR3 is 13 residues long. CDR3 loop: CSGGRGFVETQYF. CDR3 DNA sequence: TGTTCGGGCGGGAGGGGGTTCGTAGAGACCCAGTACTTC. Together with reference TRBV7-8 and TRBJ2-5, the CDR3 gives the full variable domain: GAGVSQSPRYKVAKRGQDVALRCDPISGHVSLFWYQQALGQGPEFLTYFQNEAQLDKSGLPSDRFFAERPEGSVSTLKIQRTQQEDSAVYLCSGGRGFVETQYFGPGTRLLVL.

The rearrangement joins TRBV29-1 to TRBJ2-1, with D perhaps TRBD1 (5 bases). Germline CDR1 and CDR2: SQVTM and ANQGSEA. The CDR3 totals 11 residues. Trimming removed 7 bases at V and 8 bases at J, with 12 bases between. CDR3 nucleotide sequence: TGCAGCGACGATAAAGGGGATGAGCAGTTCTTC. This encodes CSDDKGDEQFF.